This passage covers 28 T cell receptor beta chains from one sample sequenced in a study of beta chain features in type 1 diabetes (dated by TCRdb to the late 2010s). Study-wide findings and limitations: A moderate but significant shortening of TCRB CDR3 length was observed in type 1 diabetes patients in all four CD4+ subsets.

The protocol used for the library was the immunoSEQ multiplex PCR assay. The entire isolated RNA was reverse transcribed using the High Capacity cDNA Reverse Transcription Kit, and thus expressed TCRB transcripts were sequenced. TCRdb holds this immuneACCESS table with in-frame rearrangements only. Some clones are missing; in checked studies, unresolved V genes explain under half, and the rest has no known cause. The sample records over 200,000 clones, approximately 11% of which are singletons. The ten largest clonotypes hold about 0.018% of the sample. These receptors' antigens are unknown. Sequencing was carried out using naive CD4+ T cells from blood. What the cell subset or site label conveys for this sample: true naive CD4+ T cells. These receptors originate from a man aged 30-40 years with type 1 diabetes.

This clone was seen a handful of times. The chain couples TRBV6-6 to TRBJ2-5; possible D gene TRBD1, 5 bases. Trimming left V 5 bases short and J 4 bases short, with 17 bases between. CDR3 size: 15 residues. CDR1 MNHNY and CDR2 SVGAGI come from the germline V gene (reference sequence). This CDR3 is CASSTGPRGAETQYF. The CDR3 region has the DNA TGTGCCAGCAGTACAGGCCCAAGGGGTGCAGAGACCCAGTACTTC.

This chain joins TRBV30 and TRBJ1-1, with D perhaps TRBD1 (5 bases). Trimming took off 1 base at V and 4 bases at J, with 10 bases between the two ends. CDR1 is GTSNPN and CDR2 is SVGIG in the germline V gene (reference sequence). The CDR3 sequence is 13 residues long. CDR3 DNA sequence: TGTGCCTGGAGTGGGGGCGCGAGCACTGAAGCTTTCTTT. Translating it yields CAWSGGASTEAFF.

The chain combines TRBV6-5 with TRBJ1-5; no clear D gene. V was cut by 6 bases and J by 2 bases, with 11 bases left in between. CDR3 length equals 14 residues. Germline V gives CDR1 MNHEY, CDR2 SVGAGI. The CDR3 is CASSPSGRNQPQHF. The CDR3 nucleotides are TGTGCCAGCAGCCCAAGCGGTCGCAATCAGCCCCAGCATTTT.

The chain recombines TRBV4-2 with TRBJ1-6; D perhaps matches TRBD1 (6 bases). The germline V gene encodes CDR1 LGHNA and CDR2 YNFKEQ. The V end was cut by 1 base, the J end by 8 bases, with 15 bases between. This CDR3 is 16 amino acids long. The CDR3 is CASSQVQGLGYSPLHF. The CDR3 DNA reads TGTGCCAGCAGCCAAGTTCAGGGGCTTGGGTATTCACCCCTCCACTTT.

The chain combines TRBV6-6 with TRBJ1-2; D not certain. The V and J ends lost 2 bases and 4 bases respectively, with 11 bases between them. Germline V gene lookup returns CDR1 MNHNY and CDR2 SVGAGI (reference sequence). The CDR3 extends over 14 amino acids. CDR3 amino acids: CASSYSSGLYGYTF. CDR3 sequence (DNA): TGTGCCAGCAGTTACAGTTCAGGACTCTATGGCTACACCTTC.

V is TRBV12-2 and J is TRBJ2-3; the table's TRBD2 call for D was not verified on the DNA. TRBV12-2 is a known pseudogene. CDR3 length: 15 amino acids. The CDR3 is CASRLQLGSTDTQYF. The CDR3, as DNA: TGTGCAAGTCGCCTACAACTAGGCAGTACTGATACGCAGTATTTT.

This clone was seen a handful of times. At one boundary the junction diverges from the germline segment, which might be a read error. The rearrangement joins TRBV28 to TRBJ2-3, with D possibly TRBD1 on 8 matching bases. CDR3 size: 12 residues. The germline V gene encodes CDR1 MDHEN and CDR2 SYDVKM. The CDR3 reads CLTGGGTDTQYF. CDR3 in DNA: TGCTTAACAGGGGGGGGGACAGATACGCAGTATTTT.

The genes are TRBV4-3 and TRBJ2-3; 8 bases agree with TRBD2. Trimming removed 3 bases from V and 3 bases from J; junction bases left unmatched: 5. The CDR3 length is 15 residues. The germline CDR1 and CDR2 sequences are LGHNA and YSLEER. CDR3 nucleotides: TGCGCCAGCAGCCAGAGGAGCGGGGGAACAGATACGCAGTATTTT. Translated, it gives CASSQRSGGTDTQYF.

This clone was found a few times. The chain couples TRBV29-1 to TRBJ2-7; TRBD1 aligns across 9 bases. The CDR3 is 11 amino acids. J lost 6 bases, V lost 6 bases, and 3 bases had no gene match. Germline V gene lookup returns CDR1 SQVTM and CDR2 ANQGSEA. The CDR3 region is CSVGTGFEQYF. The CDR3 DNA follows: TGCAGCGTCGGGACAGGGTTCGAGCAGTACTTC.

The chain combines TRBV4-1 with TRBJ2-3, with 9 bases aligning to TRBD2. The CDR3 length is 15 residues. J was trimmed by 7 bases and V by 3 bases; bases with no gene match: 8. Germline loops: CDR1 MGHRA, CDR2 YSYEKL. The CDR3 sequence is CASSQASGTSHTQYF. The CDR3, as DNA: TGCGCCAGCAGCCAGGCGTCCGGGACTAGCCATACGCAGTATTTT.

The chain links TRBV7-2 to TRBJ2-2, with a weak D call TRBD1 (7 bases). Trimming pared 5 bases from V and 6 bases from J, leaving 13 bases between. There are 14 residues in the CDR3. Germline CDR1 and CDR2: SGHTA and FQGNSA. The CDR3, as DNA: TGTGCCAGCAGCGTCAGGGGGGATGCCGGGGAGCTGTTTTTT. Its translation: CASSVRGDAGELFF.

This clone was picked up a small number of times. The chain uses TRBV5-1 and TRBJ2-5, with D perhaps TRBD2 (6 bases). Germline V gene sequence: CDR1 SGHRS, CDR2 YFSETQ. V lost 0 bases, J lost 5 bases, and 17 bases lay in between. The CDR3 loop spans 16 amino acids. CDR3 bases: TGCGCCAGCAGCTTGGCCGCGGGGAGTGAGAGGGAGACCCAGTACTTC. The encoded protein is CASSLAAGSERETQYF.

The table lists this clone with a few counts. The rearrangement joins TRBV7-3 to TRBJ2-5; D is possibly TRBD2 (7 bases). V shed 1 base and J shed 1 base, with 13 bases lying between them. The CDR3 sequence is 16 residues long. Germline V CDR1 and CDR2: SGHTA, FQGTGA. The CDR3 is CASSLMPGGSQETQYF. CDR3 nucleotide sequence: TGTGCCAGCAGCTTAATGCCGGGGGGCTCCCAAGAGACCCAGTACTTC.

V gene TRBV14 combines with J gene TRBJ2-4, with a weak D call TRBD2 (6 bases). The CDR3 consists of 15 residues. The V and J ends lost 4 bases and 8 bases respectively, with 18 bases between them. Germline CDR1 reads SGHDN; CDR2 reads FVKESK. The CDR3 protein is CASSPRRAGTDIQYF. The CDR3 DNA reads TGTGCCAGCAGCCCTCGGCGGGCCGGGACTGACATTCAGTACTTC.

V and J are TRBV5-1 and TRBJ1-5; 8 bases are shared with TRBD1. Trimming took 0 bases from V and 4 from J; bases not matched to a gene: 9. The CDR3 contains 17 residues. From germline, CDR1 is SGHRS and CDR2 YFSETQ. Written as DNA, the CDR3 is TGCGCCAGCAGCTTGGTGACAGCGGACAGGGTAAATCAGCCCCAGCATTTT. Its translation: CASSLVTADRVNQPQHF. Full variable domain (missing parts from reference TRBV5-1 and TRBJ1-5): KAGVTQTPRYLIKTRGQQVTLSCSPISGHRSVSWYQQTPGQGLQFLFEYFSETQRNKGNFPGRFSGRQFSNSRSEMNVSTLELGDSALYLCASSLVTADRVNQPQHFGDGTRLSIL.

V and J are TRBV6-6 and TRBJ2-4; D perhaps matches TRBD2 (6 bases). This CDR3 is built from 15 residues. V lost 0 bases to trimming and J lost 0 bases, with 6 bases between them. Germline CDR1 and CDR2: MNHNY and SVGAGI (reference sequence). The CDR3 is CASSYSAGAKNIQYF. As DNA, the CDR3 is TGTGCCAGCAGTTACTCAGCGGGAGCCAAAAACATTCAGTACTTC.

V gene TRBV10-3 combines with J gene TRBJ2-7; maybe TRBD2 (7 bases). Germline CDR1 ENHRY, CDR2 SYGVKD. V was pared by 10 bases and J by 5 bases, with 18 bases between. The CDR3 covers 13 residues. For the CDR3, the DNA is TGTGCCACCGAGGGGGGGGTTGTCAACGAGCAGTACTTC. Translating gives CATEGGVVNEQYF.

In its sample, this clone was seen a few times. CDR3 DNA sequence: TGTGCCAGCAGTTTATCGAGGACAGCATACGAGCAGTACTTC. Encoded protein: CASSLSRTAYEQYF. J is TRBJ2-7 and V is TRBV27; perhaps TRBD1 as D (6 bases). The germline V and J ends were trimmed by 0 bases and 4 bases, with 10 bases remaining between them. Germline V gene lookup returns CDR1 MNHEY and CDR2 SMNVEV (reference sequence). The CDR3 has 14 residues.

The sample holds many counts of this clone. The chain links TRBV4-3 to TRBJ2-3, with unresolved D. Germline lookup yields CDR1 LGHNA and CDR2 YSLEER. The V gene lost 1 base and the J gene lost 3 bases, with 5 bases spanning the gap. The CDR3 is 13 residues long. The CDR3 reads CASSQVETDTQYF. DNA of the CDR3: TGCGCCAGCAGCCAAGTGGAGACAGATACGCAGTATTTT.

In DNA, the CDR3 is TGCAGTGCTTTGGGGGGGGCTGCGGCTTTCTTT. Translated, it gives CSALGGAAAFF. The V gene is TRBV20-1, the J gene TRBJ1-1; TRBD1 might be the D (6 bases). The CDR3 consists of 11 residues. V shed 5 bases and J shed 11 bases, with 15 bases lying between them. The germline V gene has CDR1 DFQATT and CDR2 SNEGSKA (reference sequence).

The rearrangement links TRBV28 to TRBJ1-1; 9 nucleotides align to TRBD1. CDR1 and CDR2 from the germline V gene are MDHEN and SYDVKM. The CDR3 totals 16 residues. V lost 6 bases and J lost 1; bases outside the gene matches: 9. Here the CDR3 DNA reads TGTGCCAGCAGCGGACAGGGGATATCGAAGAACACTGAAGCTTTCTTT. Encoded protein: CASSGQGISKNTEAFF.

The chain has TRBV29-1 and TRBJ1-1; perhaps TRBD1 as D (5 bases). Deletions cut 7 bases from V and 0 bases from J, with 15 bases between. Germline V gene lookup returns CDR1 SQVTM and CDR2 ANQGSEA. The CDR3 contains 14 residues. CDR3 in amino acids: CSGATRAVNTEAFF. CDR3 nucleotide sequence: TGCAGCGGTGCGACCAGGGCGGTGAACACTGAAGCTTTCTTT.

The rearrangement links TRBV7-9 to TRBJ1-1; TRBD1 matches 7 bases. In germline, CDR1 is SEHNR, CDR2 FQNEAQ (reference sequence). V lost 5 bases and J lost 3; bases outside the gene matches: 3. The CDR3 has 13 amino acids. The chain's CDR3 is CASSTTGDTEAFF. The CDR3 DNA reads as TGTGCCAGCAGCACTACAGGGGACACTGAAGCTTTCTTT.

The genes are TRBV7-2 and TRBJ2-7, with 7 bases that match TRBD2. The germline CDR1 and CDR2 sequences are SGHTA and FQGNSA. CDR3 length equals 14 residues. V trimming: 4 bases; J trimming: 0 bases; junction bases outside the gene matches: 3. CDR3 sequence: CASSWRGSSYEQYF. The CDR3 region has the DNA TGTGCCAGCAGCTGGCGGGGGAGCTCCTACGAGCAGTACTTC.

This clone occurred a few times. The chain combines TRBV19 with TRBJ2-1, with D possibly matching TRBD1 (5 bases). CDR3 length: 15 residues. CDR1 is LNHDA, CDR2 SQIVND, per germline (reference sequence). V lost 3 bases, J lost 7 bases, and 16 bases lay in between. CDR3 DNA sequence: TGTGCCAGTAGTATTCCGTCAGGGATGGCGAATGAGCAGTTCTTC. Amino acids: CASSIPSGMANEQFF.

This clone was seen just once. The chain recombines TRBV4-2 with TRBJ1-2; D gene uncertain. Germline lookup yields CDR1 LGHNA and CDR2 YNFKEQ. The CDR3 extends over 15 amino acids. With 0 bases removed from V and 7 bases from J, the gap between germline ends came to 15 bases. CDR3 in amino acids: CASSQDVEGGGGYTF. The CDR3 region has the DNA TGTGCCAGCAGCCAAGATGTGGAGGGAGGAGGTGGCTACACCTTC.

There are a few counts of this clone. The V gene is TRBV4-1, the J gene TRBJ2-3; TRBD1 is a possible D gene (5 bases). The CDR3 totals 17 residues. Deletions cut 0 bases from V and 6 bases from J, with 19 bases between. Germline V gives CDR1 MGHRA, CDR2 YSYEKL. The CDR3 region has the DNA TGCGCCAGCAGCCAAGAGGAACAGGCCTCAGTGTCGGATACGCAGTATTTT. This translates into CASSQEEQASVSDTQYF.

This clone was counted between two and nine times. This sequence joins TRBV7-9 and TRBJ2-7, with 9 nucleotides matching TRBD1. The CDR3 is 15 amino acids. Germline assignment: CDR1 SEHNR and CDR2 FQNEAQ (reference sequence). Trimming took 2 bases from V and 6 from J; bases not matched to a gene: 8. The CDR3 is CASSLLGTGRTEQYF. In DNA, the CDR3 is TGTGCCAGCAGCTTACTGGGGACAGGGAGGACCGAGCAGTACTTC.